What follows are 11 T cell receptor beta chains derived from one specimen sequenced in a study of shared clonotypes between healthy human individuals (TCRdb year 2020). Library prep was done by the immunoSEQ multiplex PCR assay. TCRdb holds this immuneACCESS table with in-frame rearrangements only. Some clones are missing; in checked studies, unresolved V genes explain under half, and the rest has no known cause. The sample has 2 million to 3 million clones on record, more than 85% of them singletons. The ten biggest clones cover 0.35% to 0.45% of the sample. Sequencing was carried out using naive CD4+ T cells from PBMCs. The sample's cell subset or site label, in plain terms: CD45RA+ positively selected. These receptors were obtained from a man between 18 and 35 years old in good health. Some clones in this sample may be carry-over from other donors' samples.

The rearrangement joins TRBV10-1 to TRBJ2-7; TRBD1 aligns across 9 bases. Germline CDR1 reads WNHNN; CDR2 reads SYGVQD (reference sequence). This CDR3 contains 12 residues. J lost 4 bases, V lost 10 bases, and 5 bases had no gene match. CDR3 nucleotides: TGCGCCATCGCGGGACAGGGTTACGAGCAGTACTTC. This encodes CAIAGQGYEQYF.

Turning to this clone: At the DNA level, this CDR3 is encoded by other sequences in the same sample as well. The chain carries TRBV6-5 and TRBJ1-5; D is uncertain. V lost 8 bases and J lost 1, with 6 bases in between. The CDR3 totals 12 residues. The germline V gene has CDR1 MNHEY and CDR2 SVGAGI. This chain's CDR3 is CASSTSNQPQHF. The CDR3 DNA reads as TGTGCCAGCTCGACGAGCAATCAGCCCCAGCATTTT.

The chain uses TRBV7-9 and TRBJ2-7; D uncertain. The CDR3 runs 14 residues. Germline V gene lookup returns CDR1 SEHNR and CDR2 FQNEAQ (reference sequence). The germline V and J ends were trimmed by 3 bases and 1 base, with 10 bases remaining between them. CDR3 residues: CASSFGQRSYEQYF. The CDR3 coding sequence is TGTGCCAGCAGCTTTGGTCAGCGTTCCTACGAGCAGTACTTC.

V is TRBV19 and J is TRBJ2-3; D is ambiguous. The CDR3 is made up of 17 amino acids. CDR1 and CDR2 from the germline V gene are LNHDA and SQIVND (reference sequence). V was shortened by 1 base and J by 0 bases, with 14 bases between the two germline ends. The CDR3 region is CASSIGLFATSTDTQYF. The CDR3 nucleotides are TGTGCCAGTAGTATAGGCCTTTTTGCCACTAGCACAGATACGCAGTATTTT.

The chain recombines TRBV4-1 with TRBJ1-4; D not certain. The germline gives CDR1 MGHRA, CDR2 YSYEKL. This CDR3 spans 12 amino acids. Between the trimmed V and J ends, which lost 3 bases and 9 bases, there was a span of 8 bases. The CDR3 here is CASSQGFKKLFF. The CDR3 DNA reads TGCGCCAGCAGCCAGGGATTTAAAAAACTGTTTTTT.

The CDR3 here is CASSQAGYTGELFF. CDR3 DNA sequence: TGCGCCAGCAGCCAAGCGGGGTACACCGGGGAGCTGTTTTTT. The chain links TRBV4-3 to TRBJ2-2; D perhaps matches TRBD2 (5 bases). Trimming stripped 1 base from V and 3 bases from J, with 6 bases between. CDR1 LGHNA and CDR2 YSLEER come from the germline V gene. This CDR3 has 14 residues.

The V gene is TRBV19, the J gene TRBJ1-2, with D possibly TRBD1 on 5 matching bases. The CDR3 loop spans 14 amino acids. The V end was cut by 3 bases, the J end by 7 bases, with 15 bases between. Germline V CDR1 and CDR2: LNHDA, SQIVND (reference sequence). Written as DNA, the CDR3 is TGTGCCAGTAGTATGGCAGGGACCCCTGTTGGCTACACCTTC. Translated, it gives CASSMAGTPVGYTF.

The chain joins TRBV10-2 to TRBJ1-2; D perhaps matches TRBD1 (5 bases). The V gene lost 6 bases and the J gene lost 5 bases, with 19 bases spanning the gap. The CDR3 consists of 15 residues. Germline V gene data show CDR1 as WSHSY and CDR2 as SAAADI. DNA of the CDR3: TGCGCCAGCAGAAACCCGGGAGCCCGGGGGTATGGCTACACCTTC. It encodes CASRNPGARGYGYTF.

The rearrangement links TRBV9 to TRBJ2-7; D might be TRBD2 (6 bases). Deletions cut 6 bases from V and 7 bases from J, with 23 bases between. The CDR3 has 15 residues. CDR1 and CDR2 from the germline V gene are SGDLS and YYNGEE. The CDR3 reads CASTRDSRVGGEQYF. The CDR3 nucleotides read TGTGCCAGCACCCGGGACTCCAGGGTGGGTGGGGAGCAGTACTTC.

This rearrangement joins TRBV5-7 to TRBJ2-1; D is unresolved. TRBV5-7 is noted as an ORF with a role that remains uncertain. The CDR3 has 15 amino acids. V was shortened by 4 bases and J by 0 bases, with 11 bases between the two germline ends. The CDR3 spells CASSRLVSSYNEQFF. The CDR3 DNA reads TGTGCCAGCAGCAGACTCGTCAGCTCCTACAATGAGCAGTTCTTC.

J is TRBJ2-3 and V is TRBV7-3; D may be TRBD1 or TRBD2 (5 bases each). The germline V gene has CDR1 SGHTA and CDR2 FQGTGA. The CDR3 has 16 residues. V lost 2 bases and J lost 7, with 19 bases in between. The CDR3 sequence: CASSLFPGRSDNTQYF. CDR3 coding DNA: TGTGCCAGCAGCTTATTTCCGGGACGGTCTGATAATACGCAGTATTTT.